These 5 T cell receptor beta chains share one sample of origin, sequenced in a study of OX40 agonist ivuxolimab in advanced cancers. Produced via immunoSEQ multiplex PCR; TCRdb's table is partial and in-frame only. Here the sample spans some 47,000 clones, about 85% being singletons. This specimen was CD4+ or CD8+ T cells sorted from blood, taken in a trial of the OX40 agonist ivuxolimab. The source is an adult with an advanced solid tumor such as melanoma, head and neck, liver or kidney cancer.

The chain carries TRBV5-6 and TRBJ1-2, with 8 bases fitting TRBD1. CDR3 size: 14 residues. The ends lost 4 bases at V and 2 bases at J; junction bases unmatched: 4. CDR1 is SGHDT, CDR2 YYEEEE, per germline. DNA of the CDR3: TGTGCCAGCAGCCCCGACAGGGGCAACTATGGCTACACCTTC. Residues: CASSPDRGNYGYTF.

This clone was counted only a few times. The CDR3 DNA is TGTGCCACCAACGACCTGGGGCGAGGTTCACCCCTCCACTTT. Protein product: CATNDLGRGSPLHF. The gene calls are TRBV6-5 and TRBJ1-6; tentatively, D is TRBD1 (5 bases). Germline V gene sequence: CDR1 MNHEY, CDR2 SVGAGI. V lost 10 bases, J lost 9 bases, and 19 bases lay in between. This CDR3 contains 14 residues.

This clone appeared a few times. V gene TRBV28 combines with J gene TRBJ1-1; the D gene is possibly TRBD1 (6 bases). V lost 8 bases and J 1 base, leaving 11 bases between the germline ends. CDR3 length: 13 residues. The V gene's germline CDR1 is MDHEN and CDR2 SYDVKM. The DNA for the CDR3 is TGTGCCAGCGCCGACAGGAGGAACACTGAAGCTTTCTTT. Translating gives CASADRRNTEAFF.

V is TRBV5-6 and J is TRBJ2-4; tentative D call: TRBD1 (5 bases). The CDR3 runs 17 residues. Deletions cut 6 bases from V and 0 bases from J, with 19 bases between. Per the germline V gene, CDR1 is SGHDT and CDR2 is YYEEEE. For the CDR3, the DNA is TGTGCCAGCAACACAGGCCAATCGCCTTTAGCCAAAAACATTCAGTACTTC. Translation gives CASNTGQSPLAKNIQYF.

The chain recombines TRBV7-2 with TRBJ1-3; 9 nucleotides match TRBD1. Germline lookup yields CDR1 SGHTA and CDR2 FQGNSA. V was pared by 3 bases and J by 4 bases, with 7 bases of the junction left unmatched. The CDR3 has 16 residues. CDR3 DNA: TGTGCCAGCAGCTTGGACGACAGGGGGTTCGGAAACACCATATATTTT. Its translation is CASSLDDRGFGNTIYF.